The next 25 T cell receptor beta chains were all read from a single sample in a study of blood T cell repertoires in COVID-19. The protocol was immunoSEQ multiplex PCR, while the TCRdb copy is restricted to in-frame clones and leaves out a portion. This table holds around 250,000 clones, 89% found once. Source material: peripheral blood. These receptors all come from a woman in her thirties or forties who had recovered from COVID-19.

The chain couples TRBV5-4 to TRBJ2-2; no clear D gene. Trimming took 7 bases from V and 1 from J, leaving 8 bases between them. The CDR3 runs to 13 residues. Germline lookup yields CDR1 SGHNT and CDR2 YYREEE (reference sequence). CDR3 coding DNA: TGTGCCAGCGTACCAGGGAACACCGGGGAGCTGTTTTTT. Translated, it gives CASVPGNTGELFF.

This clone showed up just once. The chain is built from TRBV7-2 and TRBJ1-1; D gene unclear. The germline V gene encodes CDR1 SGHTA and CDR2 FQGNSA. The CDR3 is made up of 15 amino acids. V was trimmed by 0 bases and J by 0 bases, leaving 8 bases between them. CDR3: CASSLARTLNTEAFF. CDR3 sequence (DNA): TGTGCCAGCAGCTTAGCGAGGACTCTGAACACTGAAGCTTTCTTT.

Here the CDR3 DNA reads TGTGCCAGCAGTGAAGTTAGCGGAAAGTTCGACGAGCAGTACGTC. This encodes CASSEVSGKFDEQYV. The chain combines TRBV2 with TRBJ2-7; tentative D call: TRBD2 (6 bases). CDR1 and CDR2 (germline): SNHLY, FYNNEI. Trimming took 1 base from V and 5 from J, leaving 15 bases between them. The CDR3 is made up of 15 amino acids.

The chain uses TRBV11-3 and TRBJ2-3; no definite D call. Germline CDR1 SGHNT, CDR2 YENEEA. The V gene lost 3 bases and the J gene lost 5 bases, with 6 bases spanning the gap. The CDR3 is made up of 12 amino acids. CDR3 nucleotides: TGTGCCAGCAGCTTTGTAGTAGATACGCAGTATTTT. Translated, it gives CASSFVVDTQYF.

The chain is built from TRBV19 and TRBJ2-2, with D possibly matching TRBD1 (5 bases). The CDR3 runs to 15 residues. The germline CDR1 and CDR2 sequences are LNHDA and SQIVND (reference sequence). The V and J ends lost 3 bases and 1 base respectively, with 9 bases between them. The CDR3, as DNA: TGTGCCAGTAGTATTTCGCAGGGGAACACCGGGGAGCTGTTTTTT. Translation gives CASSISQGNTGELFF.

V and J are TRBV9 and TRBJ1-6; unclear D gene. Trimming pared 4 bases from V and 5 bases from J, leaving 13 bases between. This CDR3 is 15 amino acids long. Germline V gives CDR1 SGDLS, CDR2 YYNGEE. The CDR3 loop reads CASSRFEGDNSPLHF. For the CDR3, the DNA is TGTGCCAGCAGCCGCTTCGAGGGAGATAATTCACCCCTCCACTTT.

This chain uses TRBV7-9 with TRBJ1-1; D is ambiguous. V dropped 5 bases and J dropped 3 bases, with 10 bases sitting between them. From germline, CDR1 is SEHNR and CDR2 FQNEAQ (reference sequence). This CDR3 is built from 13 residues. In DNA form, the CDR3 reads TGTGCCAGCAGCCCCCTTCGTGACACTGAAGCTTTCTTT. It codes for CASSPLRDTEAFF.

The V gene is TRBV2, the J gene TRBJ2-7; 7 nucleotides align to TRBD1. The CDR3 covers 13 residues. Germline CDR1 reads SNHLY; CDR2 reads FYNNEI. With V trimmed by 11 bases and J by 1 base, 8 bases remained unmatched. For the CDR3, the DNA is TGTGCCGGGTCGGGGACAGTATCCTACGAGCAGTACTTC. It yields the protein CAGSGTVSYEQYF.

The genes are TRBV7-2 and TRBJ1-6, with TRBD1 matching over 11 bases. Germline-derived CDR1 and CDR2 are SGHTA and FQGNSA. CDR3 length: 17 residues. V dropped 5 bases and J dropped 2; count of bases not matched to a gene: 5. CDR3 nucleotide sequence: TGTGCCAGCAGCCGGGACAGGGGGGTGACCTATAATTCACCCCTCCACTTT. It translates to CASSRDRGVTYNSPLHF. The complete variable domain, with remaining parts taken from reference TRBV7-2 and TRBJ1-6, reads GAGVSQSPSNKVTEKGKDVELRCDPISGHTALYWYRQSLGQGLEFLIYFQGNSAPDKSGLPSDRFSAERTGGSVSTLTIQRTQQEDSAVYLCASSRDRGVTYNSPLHFGNGTRLTVT.

The chain employs TRBV7-8 and TRBJ2-5; D uncertain. In germline, CDR1 is SGHVS, CDR2 FQNEAQ. V was shortened by 5 bases and J by 5 bases, with 9 bases between the two germline ends. CDR3 size: 12 residues. The CDR3 spells CASSLFRETQYF. Written as DNA, the CDR3 is TGTGCCAGCAGCCTATTCCGGGAGACCCAGTACTTC.

The chain couples TRBV5-4 to TRBJ2-2, with a tentative D call TRBD1 (6 bases). The CDR3 covers 15 residues. V lost 1 base and J 2 bases, leaving 9 bases between the germline ends. The germline gives CDR1 SGHNT, CDR2 YYREEE (reference sequence). In nucleotides, the CDR3 is TGTGCCAGCAGCTTGCTACAGGGTAACACCGGGGAGCTGTTTTTT. Amino acid sequence: CASSLLQGNTGELFF.

The gene calls are TRBV29-1 and TRBJ2-5, with 8 bases aligning to TRBD1. This CDR3 region has 15 residues. From germline, CDR1 is SQVTM and CDR2 ANQGSEA. V was clipped by 4 bases and J by 2 bases; unmatched bases: 9. The CDR3 DNA is TGCAGCGTTGGTAGGGACAGGCGATCGCAAGAGACCCAGTACTTC. Its protein product is CSVGRDRRSQETQYF.

This chain uses TRBV5-1 with TRBJ2-7; 9 nucleotides line up with TRBD1. V dropped 7 bases and J dropped 7; count of bases not matched to a gene: 6. There are 12 residues in the CDR3. Germline CDR1 is SGHRS and CDR2 is YFSETQ. The CDR3 sequence: CASGQGTGEQYF. CDR3 sequence (DNA): TGCGCCAGCGGACAGGGGACGGGAGAGCAGTACTTC.

This sequence joins TRBV7-2 and TRBJ2-5, with D maybe TRBD1 (5 bases). The CDR3 runs to 15 residues. Germline lookup yields CDR1 SGHTA and CDR2 FQGNSA. Trimming pared 4 bases from V and 5 bases from J, leaving 17 bases between. As DNA, the CDR3 is TGTGCCAGCAGCTCCACGGACAACCCCCGGGAGACCCAGTACTTC. It codes for CASSSTDNPRETQYF. Looking up the rest from reference TRBV7-2 and TRBJ2-5 gives the full variable domain: GAGVSQSPSNKVTEKGKDVELRCDPISGHTALYWYRQSLGQGLEFLIYFQGNSAPDKSGLPSDRFSAERTGGSVSTLTIQRTQQEDSAVYLCASSSTDNPRETQYFGPGTRLLVL.

The rearrangement links TRBV14 to TRBJ1-6; the D is unclear. This CDR3 spans 13 amino acids. With 5 bases removed from V and 9 bases from J, the gap between germline ends came to 11 bases. Germline values: CDR1 SGHDN, CDR2 FVKESK. The CDR3 loop reads CASSEGRPSPLHF. Written as DNA, the CDR3 is TGTGCCAGCAGCGAAGGGAGACCTTCACCCCTCCACTTT.

The rearrangement links TRBV6-5 to TRBJ1-3; 7 bases fit TRBD1. The CDR3 length is 14 residues. Trimming took 6 bases from V and 7 from J; bases not matched to a gene: 9. The germline V gene encodes CDR1 MNHEY and CDR2 SVGAGI. The CDR3 DNA follows: TGTGCCAGCAGCCTCGACAGGGTGGAGAACACCATATATTTT. Translating it yields CASSLDRVENTIYF.

The chain combines TRBV5-6 with TRBJ2-1; TRBD2 matches 7 bases. Germline trimming cut 6 bases from V and 4 bases from J; bases unmatched to any gene: 7. CDR1 and CDR2 from the germline V gene are SGHDT and YYEEEE. The CDR3 is 14 amino acids. The CDR3: CASNLGRGYNEQFF. The DNA for the CDR3 is TGTGCCAGCAACCTAGGGAGGGGATACAATGAGCAGTTCTTC.

This chain connects TRBV19 to TRBJ2-3; 10 bases agree with TRBD2. The CDR3 has 17 residues. The J segment lost 5 bases and the V segment lost 7 bases, leaving 15 bases of the junction unmatched. CDR1 is LNHDA, CDR2 SQIVND, per germline (reference sequence). This CDR3 reads CASTPGLAPGPVDTQYF. The CDR3 DNA is TGTGCCAGTACCCCGGGACTAGCGCCCGGTCCGGTAGATACGCAGTATTTT.

This clone showed up just once. The chain couples TRBV5-4 to TRBJ1-1; tentatively, D is TRBD1 (6 bases). Trimming left V 6 bases short and J 1 base short, with 13 bases between. CDR3 length equals 14 residues. Germline values: CDR1 SGHNT, CDR2 YYREEE (reference sequence). CDR3 in amino acids: CASTPGVENTEAFF. CDR3 in DNA: TGTGCCAGCACTCCAGGGGTCGAGAACACTGAAGCTTTCTTT. Drawing the rest from reference TRBV5-4 and TRBJ1-1, the complete variable domain is ETGVTQSPTHLIKTRGQQVTLRCSSQSGHNTVSWYQQALGQGPQFIFQYYREEENGRGNFPPRFSGLQFPNYSSELNVNALELDDSALYLCASTPGVENTEAFFGQGTRLTVV.

This chain connects TRBV18 to TRBJ1-1; TRBD1 matches 10 bases. Germline-derived CDR1 and CDR2 are KGHSH and LQKENI. With 2 bases clipped from V and 4 bases from J, the junction kept 10 bases outside the gene matches. The CDR3 totals 17 residues. CDR3 bases: TGTGCCAGCTCACCAGAGAGACAGGGGGCATGGGGCACTGAAGCTTTCTTT. This sequence encodes CASSPERQGAWGTEAFF.

The V call is TRBV9, the J call TRBJ2-3, with D tentatively TRBD2 (5 bases). Germline V gene sequence: CDR1 SGDLS, CDR2 YYNGEE. The CDR3 extends over 14 amino acids. With 0 bases removed from V and 5 bases from J, the gap between germline ends came to 10 bases. CDR3 bases: TGTGCCAGCAGCGTAGTTGGTCGGGGAGATACGCAGTATTTT. This codes for CASSVVGRGDTQYF.

This clone has only a few counts. The chain couples TRBV7-3 to TRBJ2-2; D uncertain. This CDR3 contains 13 residues. V lost 6 bases, J lost 5 bases, and 10 bases lay in between. Germline V CDR1 and CDR2: SGHTA, FQGTGA. The DNA for the CDR3 is TGTGCCAGCAGGCCGCAAACTACCGGGGAGCTGTTTTTT. Protein: CASRPQTTGELFF.

This clone was detected ten times or more. CDR3 in DNA: TGTGCCAGCAGCTACCGTAAGCTCGAAGCTTTCTTT. It codes for CASSYRKLEAFF. The chain employs TRBV7-9 and TRBJ1-1; D gene unclear. CDR1 is SEHNR, CDR2 FQNEAQ, per germline (reference sequence). This CDR3 region has 12 residues. Trimming took off 4 bases at V and 8 bases at J, with 11 bases between the two ends.

V and J are TRBV5-1 and TRBJ1-2; 8 bases match TRBD1. The J segment lost 1 base and the V segment lost 2 bases, leaving 16 bases of the junction unmatched. Germline V gives CDR1 SGHRS, CDR2 YFSETQ. CDR3 length equals 19 residues. Here the CDR3 reads CASSFTGAGTGEFNYGYTF. CDR3 sequence (DNA): TGCGCCAGCAGCTTTACGGGAGCCGGGACAGGAGAATTTAACTATGGCTACACCTTC.

Points on this clone: Other DNA sequences in the sample encode the same CDR3. This rearrangement joins TRBV3-1 (or the pseudogene TRBV3-2) to TRBJ1-3, with D uncertain. The CDR3 has 13 residues. Trimming removed 1 base at V and 4 bases at J, with 5 bases between. CDR1 and CDR2 (germline): LGHDT, YNNKEL (reference sequence). As DNA, the CDR3 is TGTGCCAGCAGCCAAGGTGGCGGAAACACCATATATTTT. Its translation is CASSQGGGNTIYF.